The 8 T cell receptor beta chains in this list originate from one sample, sequenced in a study of blood T cell repertoires in COVID-19. Only in-frame clones appear in the TCRdb table, and some are missing; sequencing was by immunoSEQ multiplex PCR. The sample lists 250,000 or so clones, about 80% occurring once. Input material: PBMCs or T cells enriched from blood (not recorded which). All receptors come from a man between 50 and 59 years old who had recovered from COVID-19.

This clone was seen a handful of times. The chain carries TRBV12-5 and TRBJ2-7, with a possible D match to TRBD1 (5 bases). The germline V and J ends were trimmed by 3 bases and 4 bases, with 13 bases remaining between them. Germline lookup yields CDR1 LGHNT and CDR2 FRNRAP. The CDR3 runs to 14 residues. The CDR3 sequence: CASGFPGPIYEQYF. The CDR3 DNA reads TGTGCTAGTGGTTTCCCAGGGCCGATTTACGAGCAGTACTTC.

The J gene is TRBJ2-7, the V gene TRBV5-1, with 10 nucleotides matching TRBD1. This CDR3 comprises 15 residues. The J segment lost 3 bases and the V segment lost 4 bases, leaving 7 bases of the junction unmatched. Germline assignment: CDR1 SGHRS and CDR2 YFSETQ. The CDR3 spells CASSHDGTGVYEQYF. In nucleotides, the CDR3 is TGCGCCAGCAGCCATGACGGGACAGGGGTCTACGAGCAGTACTTC. The full variable domain, with the rest looked up from reference TRBV5-1 and TRBJ2-7, is KAGVTQTPRYLIKTRGQQVTLSCSPISGHRSVSWYQQTPGQGLQFLFEYFSETQRNKGNFPGRFSGRQFSNSRSEMNVSTLELGDSALYLCASSHDGTGVYEQYFGPGTRLTVT.

The chain links TRBV11-2 to TRBJ2-7; TRBD1 matches at 8 bases. V was pared by 7 bases and J by 2 bases, with 10 bases of the junction left unmatched. The germline CDR1 and CDR2 sequences are SGHAT and FQNNGV. CDR3 length: 15 amino acids. Here the CDR3 reads CASTLGDRLTYEQYF. The CDR3 DNA follows: TGTGCCAGCACCTTGGGGGACAGGCTTACCTACGAGCAGTACTTC.

The V call is TRBV10-3, the J call TRBJ2-1, with 13 bases lining up with TRBD2. CDR1 and CDR2 from the germline V gene are ENHRY and SYGVKD. Trimming cost V 8 bases and J 10 bases; bases outside gene matches: 8. The CDR3 has 14 residues. CDR3 protein: CAIAGLAGAGEQFF. CDR3 DNA sequence: TGTGCCATCGCCGGACTAGCGGGAGCGGGCGAGCAGTTCTTC.

The J gene is TRBJ2-7, the V gene TRBV12-3 or TRBV12-4; 8 bases fit TRBD1. The CDR3 runs to 11 residues. Trimming cost V 5 bases and J 9 bases; bases outside gene matches: 3. CDR3 DNA sequence: TGTGCCAGCAGTCGGACAGGGAGGCAGTACTTC. This translates into CASSRTGRQYF.

V usage is TRBV28 and J usage is TRBJ1-2; 9 nucleotides agree with TRBD1. Germline-derived CDR1 and CDR2 are MDHEN and SYDVKM. The CDR3 covers 15 residues. J was trimmed by 4 bases and V by 5 bases; bases with no gene match: 8. The CDR3 DNA follows: TGTGCCAGCAGTCTCGGACAGGGGAAAAGCTATGGCTACACCTTC. It codes for CASSLGQGKSYGYTF.

The rearrangement joins TRBV29-1 to TRBJ1-1, with D possibly TRBD1 on 6 matching bases. Germline CDR1 and CDR2: SQVTM and ANQGSEA. This CDR3 contains 16 residues. Trimming stripped 7 bases from V and 2 bases from J, with 23 bases between. The CDR3 bases are TGCAGCGCCCTAGGCCTTCAGGGTGGGGGCAACACTGAAGCTTTCTTT. It translates to CSALGLQGGGNTEAFF.

This clone was counted a few times. The chain combines TRBV5-1 with TRBJ2-7; 7 bases agree with TRBD1. The germline gives CDR1 SGHRS, CDR2 YFSETQ. CDR3 size: 12 residues. Trimming took 4 bases from V and 8 from J; bases not matched to a gene: 6. CDR3 loop: CASSGQGEQQYF. CDR3 DNA: TGCGCCAGCAGCGGGCAGGGGGAGCAGCAGTACTTC. Full variable domain (missing parts from reference TRBV5-1 and TRBJ2-7): KAGVTQTPRYLIKTRGQQVTLSCSPISGHRSVSWYQQTPGQGLQFLFEYFSETQRNKGNFPGRFSGRQFSNSRSEMNVSTLELGDSALYLCASSGQGEQQYFGPGTRLTVT.